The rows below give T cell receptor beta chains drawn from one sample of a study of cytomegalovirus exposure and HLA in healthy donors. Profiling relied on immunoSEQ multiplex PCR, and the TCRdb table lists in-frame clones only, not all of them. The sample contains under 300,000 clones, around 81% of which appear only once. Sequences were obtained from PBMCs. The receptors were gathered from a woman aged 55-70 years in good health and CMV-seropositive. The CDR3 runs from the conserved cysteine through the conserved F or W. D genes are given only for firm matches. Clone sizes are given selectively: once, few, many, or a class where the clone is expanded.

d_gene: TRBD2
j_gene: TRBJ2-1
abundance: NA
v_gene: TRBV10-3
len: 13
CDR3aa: CATGLAGGPEQFF
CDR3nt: TGTGCCACTGGACTAGCGGGAGGGCCAGAGCAGTTCTTC

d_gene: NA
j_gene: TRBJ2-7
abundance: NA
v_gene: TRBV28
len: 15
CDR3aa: CASSFGGFTPYEQYF
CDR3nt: TGTGCCAGCAGTTTTGGAGGTTTCACGCCCTACGAGCAGTACTTC

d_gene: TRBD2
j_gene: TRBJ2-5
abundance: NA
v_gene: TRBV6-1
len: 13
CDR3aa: CASRALAGETQYF
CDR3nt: TGTGCCAGCAGGGCGCTAGCGGGAGAGACCCAGTACTTC

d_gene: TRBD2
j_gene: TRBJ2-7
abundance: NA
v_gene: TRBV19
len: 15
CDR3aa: CASRATSGSSYEQYF
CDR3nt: TGTGCCTCTAGGGCGACTAGCGGGAGCTCATACGAGCAGTACTTC

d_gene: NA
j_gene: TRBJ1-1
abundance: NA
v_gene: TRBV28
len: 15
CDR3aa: CASSLTREGVTEAFF
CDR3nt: TGTGCCAGCAGCCTAACGCGGGAAGGGGTCACTGAAGCTTTCTTT

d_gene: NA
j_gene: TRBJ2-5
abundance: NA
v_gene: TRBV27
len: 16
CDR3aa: CASSFPWGDSAETQYF
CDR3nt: TGTGCCAGCAGTTTCCCTTGGGGCGACAGTGCGGAGACCCAGTACTTC

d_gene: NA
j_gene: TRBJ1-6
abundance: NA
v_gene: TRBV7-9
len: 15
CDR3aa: CASSRQTPYNSPLHF
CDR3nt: TGTGCCAGCAGCCGACAGACGCCCTATAATTCACCCCTCCACTTT

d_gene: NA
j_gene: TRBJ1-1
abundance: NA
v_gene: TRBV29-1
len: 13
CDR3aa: CSVELQLNTEAFF
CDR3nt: TGCAGCGTTGAATTACAGCTGAACACTGAAGCTTTCTTT

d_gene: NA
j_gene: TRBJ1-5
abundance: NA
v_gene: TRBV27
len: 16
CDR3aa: CASSLATAAGRLPQHF
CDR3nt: TGTGCCAGCAGCCTGGCCACGGCGGCAGGGAGGCTCCCCCAGCATTTT

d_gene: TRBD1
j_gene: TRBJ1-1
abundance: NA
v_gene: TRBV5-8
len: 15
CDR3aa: CASSLGDRVYTEAFF
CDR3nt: TGTGCCAGCAGCTTGGGAGACAGGGTTTACACTGAAGCTTTCTTT

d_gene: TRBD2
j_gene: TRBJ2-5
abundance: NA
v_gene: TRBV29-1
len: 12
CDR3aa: CSVDGGLETQYF
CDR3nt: TGCAGCGTTGACGGGGGGTTGGAGACCCAGTACTTC

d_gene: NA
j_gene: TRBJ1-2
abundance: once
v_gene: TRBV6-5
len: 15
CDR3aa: CASSYGGAVDYGYTF
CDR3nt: TGTGCCAGCAGTTACGGAGGGGCCGTCGACTATGGCTACACCTTC

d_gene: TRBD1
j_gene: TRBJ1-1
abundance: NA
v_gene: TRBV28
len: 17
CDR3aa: CASSFNSRQGFGTEAFF
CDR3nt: TGTGCCAGCAGCTTCAATAGCCGACAGGGGTTTGGCACTGAAGCTTTCTTT

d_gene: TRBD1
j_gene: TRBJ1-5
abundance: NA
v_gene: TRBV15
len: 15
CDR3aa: CATSRVGQGGQPQHF
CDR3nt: TGTGCCACCAGCAGAGTTGGACAGGGAGGTCAGCCCCAGCATTTT

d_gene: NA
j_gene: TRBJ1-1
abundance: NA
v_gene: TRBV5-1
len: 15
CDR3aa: CASSLEGALNTEAFF
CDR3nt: TGCGCCAGCAGCTTGGAAGGGGCTCTGAACACTGAAGCTTTCTTT

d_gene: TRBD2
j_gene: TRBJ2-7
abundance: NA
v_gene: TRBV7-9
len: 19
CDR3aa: CASSSGSPGTSGTMYEQYF
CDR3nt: TGTGCCAGCAGCTCCGGGTCCCCCGGGACTAGCGGGACAATGTACGAGCAGTACTTC

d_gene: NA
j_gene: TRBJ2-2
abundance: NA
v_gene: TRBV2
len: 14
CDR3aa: CASSGRTDTGELFF
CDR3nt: TGTGCCAGCAGTGGGCGGACAGACACCGGGGAGCTGTTTTTT

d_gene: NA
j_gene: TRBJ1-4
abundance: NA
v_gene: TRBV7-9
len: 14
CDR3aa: CASSWTSTNEKLFF
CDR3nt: TGTGCCAGCAGCTGGACATCAACTAATGAAAAACTGTTTTTT

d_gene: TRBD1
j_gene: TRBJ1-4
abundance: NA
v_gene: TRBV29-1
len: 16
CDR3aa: CSVAYLGQGDNEKLFF
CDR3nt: TGCAGCGTTGCTTACTTGGGACAGGGAGATAATGAAAAACTGTTTTTT

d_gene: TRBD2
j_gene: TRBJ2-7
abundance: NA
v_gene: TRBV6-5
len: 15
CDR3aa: CAGLGLAGGSYEQYF
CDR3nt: TGTGCCGGCCTAGGGCTAGCGGGAGGATCCTACGAGCAGTACTTC

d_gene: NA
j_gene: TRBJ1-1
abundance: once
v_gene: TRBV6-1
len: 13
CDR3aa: CASSESGVPEAFF
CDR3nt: TGTGCCAGCAGTGAATCAGGGGTACCTGAAGCTTTCTTT

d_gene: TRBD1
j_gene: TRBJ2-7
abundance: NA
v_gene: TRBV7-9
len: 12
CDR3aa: CASSQTGGEQYF
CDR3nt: TGTGCCAGCAGCCAAACAGGGGGGGAGCAGTACTTC

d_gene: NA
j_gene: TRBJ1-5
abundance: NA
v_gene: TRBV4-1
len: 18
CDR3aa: CASSLTRQGLGSNQPQHF
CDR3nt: TGCGCCAGCAGCCTCACCCGGCAGGGACTCGGGAGCAATCAGCCCCAGCATTTT

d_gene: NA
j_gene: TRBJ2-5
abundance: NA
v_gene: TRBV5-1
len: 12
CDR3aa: CASRGRPETQYF
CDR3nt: TGCGCCAGCAGGGGGAGGCCAGAGACCCAGTACTTC

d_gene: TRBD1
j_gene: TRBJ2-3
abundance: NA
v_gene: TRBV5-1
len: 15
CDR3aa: CASTSQGTGSDTQYF
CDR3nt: TGCGCCAGCACCTCCCAGGGGACAGGGTCAGATACGCAGTATTTT

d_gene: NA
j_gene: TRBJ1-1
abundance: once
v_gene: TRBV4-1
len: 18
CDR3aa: CASSQVVTGWIMNTEAFF
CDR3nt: TGCGCCAGCAGCCAAGTGGTTACAGGGTGGATCATGAACACTGAAGCTTTCTTT

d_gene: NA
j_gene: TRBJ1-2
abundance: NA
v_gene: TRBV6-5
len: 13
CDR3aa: CASTLGLTYGYTF
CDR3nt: TGTGCCAGCACTCTCGGACTGACCTATGGCTACACCTTC